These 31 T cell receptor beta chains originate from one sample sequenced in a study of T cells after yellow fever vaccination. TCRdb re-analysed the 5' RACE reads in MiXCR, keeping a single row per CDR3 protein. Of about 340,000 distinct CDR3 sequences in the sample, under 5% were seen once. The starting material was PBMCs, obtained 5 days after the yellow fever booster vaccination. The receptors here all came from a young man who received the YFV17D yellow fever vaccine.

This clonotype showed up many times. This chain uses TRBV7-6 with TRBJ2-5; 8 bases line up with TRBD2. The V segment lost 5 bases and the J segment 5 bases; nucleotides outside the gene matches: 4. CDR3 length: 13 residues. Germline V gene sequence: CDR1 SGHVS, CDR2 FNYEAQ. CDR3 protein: CASSPGLGETQYF. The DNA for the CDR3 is TGTGCCAGCAGCCCGGGACTAGGGGAGACCCAGTACTTC.

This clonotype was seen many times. As DNA, the CDR3 is TGTGCCAGCAATTACCAGAACACCGGGGAGCTGTTTTTT. It is translated as CASNYQNTGELFF. The genes are TRBV28 and TRBJ2-2; D ambiguous. This CDR3 region has 13 residues. Germline V CDR1 and CDR2: MDHEN, SYDVKM. V was cut by 7 bases and J by 1 base, with 7 bases left in between.

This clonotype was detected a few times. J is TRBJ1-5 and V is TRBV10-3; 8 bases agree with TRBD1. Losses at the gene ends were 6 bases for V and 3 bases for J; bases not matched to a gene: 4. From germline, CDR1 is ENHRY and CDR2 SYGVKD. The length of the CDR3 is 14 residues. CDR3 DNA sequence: TGTGCCATCAGGGACAGGGCAGACAATCAGCCCCAGCATTTT. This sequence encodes CAIRDRADNQPQHF.

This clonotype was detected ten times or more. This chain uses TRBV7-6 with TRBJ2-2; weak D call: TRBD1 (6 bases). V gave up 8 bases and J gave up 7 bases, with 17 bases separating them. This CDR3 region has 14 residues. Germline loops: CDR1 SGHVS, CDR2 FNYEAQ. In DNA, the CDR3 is TGTGCCAGCCGGGACACTCTCAGGGGCGGGGAGCTGTTTTTT. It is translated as CASRDTLRGGELFF. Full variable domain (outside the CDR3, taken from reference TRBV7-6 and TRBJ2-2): GAGVSQSPRYKVTKRGQDVALRCDPISGHVSLYWYRQALGQGPEFLTYFNYEAQQDKSGLPNDRFSAERPEGSISTLTIQRTEQRDSAMYRCASRDTLRGGELFFGEGSRLTVL.

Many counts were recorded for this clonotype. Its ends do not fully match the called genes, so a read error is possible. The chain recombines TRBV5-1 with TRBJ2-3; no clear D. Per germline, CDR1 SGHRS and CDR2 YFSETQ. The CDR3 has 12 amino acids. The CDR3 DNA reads TGCGCCAGCAGCTTCGGTCCCGAGGTTTGGGTTTTT. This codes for CASSFGPEVWVF.

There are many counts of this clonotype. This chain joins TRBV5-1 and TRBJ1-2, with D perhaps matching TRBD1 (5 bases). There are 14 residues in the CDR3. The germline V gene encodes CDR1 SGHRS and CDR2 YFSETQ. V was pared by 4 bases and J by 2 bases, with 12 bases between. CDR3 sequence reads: CASSPVSGNYGYTF. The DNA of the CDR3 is TGCGCCAGCAGCCCAGTTTCAGGGAACTATGGCTACACCTTC.

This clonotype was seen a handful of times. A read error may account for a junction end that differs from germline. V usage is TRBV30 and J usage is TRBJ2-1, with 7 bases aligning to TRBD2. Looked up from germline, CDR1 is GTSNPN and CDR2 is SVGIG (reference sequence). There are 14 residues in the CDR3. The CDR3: CAWSFFGRPSGLGF. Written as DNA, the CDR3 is TGTGCCTGGAGTTTCTTCGGGAGGCCCTCCGGTCTGGGGTTC.

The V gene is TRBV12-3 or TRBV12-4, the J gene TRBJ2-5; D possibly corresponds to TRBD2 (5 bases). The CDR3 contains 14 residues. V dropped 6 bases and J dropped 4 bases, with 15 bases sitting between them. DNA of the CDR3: TGTGCCAGCAGCCGCAAACTAGTAGCAGAGACCCAGTACTTC. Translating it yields CASSRKLVAETQYF.

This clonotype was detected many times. The CDR3 bases are TGTGCCAGCAGTCCGGGACAAATCGGACAAGAGACCCAGTACTTC. Translation: CASSPGQIGQETQYF. The rearrangement joins TRBV12-3 or TRBV12-4 to TRBJ2-5, with TRBD1 as a possible D gene (6 bases). The CDR3 consists of 15 residues. V lost 5 bases and J lost 2, with 15 bases in between.

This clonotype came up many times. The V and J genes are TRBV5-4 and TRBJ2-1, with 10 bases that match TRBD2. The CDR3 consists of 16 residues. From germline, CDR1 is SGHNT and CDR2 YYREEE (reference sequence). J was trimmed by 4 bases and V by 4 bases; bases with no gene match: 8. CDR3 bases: TGTGCCAGCAGCCAAAGAGCGGGGGGGTTTTACAATGAGCAGTTCTTC. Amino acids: CASSQRAGGFYNEQFF.

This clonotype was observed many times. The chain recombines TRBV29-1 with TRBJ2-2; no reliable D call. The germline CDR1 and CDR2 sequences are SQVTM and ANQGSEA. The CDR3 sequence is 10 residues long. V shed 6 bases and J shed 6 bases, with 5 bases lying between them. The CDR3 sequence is CSVKSGELFF. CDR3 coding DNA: TGCAGCGTCAAGTCCGGGGAGCTGTTTTTT.

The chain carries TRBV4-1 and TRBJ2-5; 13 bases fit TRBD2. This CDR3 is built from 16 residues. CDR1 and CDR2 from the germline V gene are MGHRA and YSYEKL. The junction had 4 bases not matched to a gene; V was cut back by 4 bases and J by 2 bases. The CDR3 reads CASSLGLAGVQETQYF. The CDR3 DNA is TGCGCCAGCAGCCTCGGACTAGCGGGGGTTCAAGAGACCCAGTACTTC.

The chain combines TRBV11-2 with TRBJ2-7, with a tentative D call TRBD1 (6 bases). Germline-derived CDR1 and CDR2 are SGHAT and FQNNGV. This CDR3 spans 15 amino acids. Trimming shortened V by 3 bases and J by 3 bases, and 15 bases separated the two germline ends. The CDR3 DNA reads TGTGCCAGCAGCTTCTACCGTGGGGGCGACTACGAGCAGTACTTC. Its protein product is CASSFYRGGDYEQYF.

The CDR3 region has the DNA TGTGCCAGCGATCGGTCGAACACTGAAGCTTTCTTT. Residues: CASDRSNTEAFF. The chain couples TRBV28 to TRBJ1-1; no reliable D call. The CDR3 covers 12 residues. Germline V gene data show CDR1 as MDHEN and CDR2 as SYDVKM. V lost 8 bases and J lost 1, with 8 bases in between.

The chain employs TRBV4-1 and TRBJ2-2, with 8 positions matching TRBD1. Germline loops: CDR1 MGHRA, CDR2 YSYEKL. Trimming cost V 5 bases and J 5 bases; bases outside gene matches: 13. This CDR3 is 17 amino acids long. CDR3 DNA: TGCGCCAGCAGCTTGGTCACAGGGGGTGTAGGGACCGGGGAGCTGTTTTTT. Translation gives CASSLVTGGVGTGELFF.

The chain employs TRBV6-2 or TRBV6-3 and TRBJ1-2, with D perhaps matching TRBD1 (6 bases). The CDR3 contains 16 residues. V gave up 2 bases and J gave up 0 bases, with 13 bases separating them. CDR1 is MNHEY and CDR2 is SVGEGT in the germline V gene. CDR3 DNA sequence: TGTGCCAGCAGTTACGACGGGGGGCGGGCTAACTATGGCTACACCTTC. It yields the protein CASSYDGGRANYGYTF.

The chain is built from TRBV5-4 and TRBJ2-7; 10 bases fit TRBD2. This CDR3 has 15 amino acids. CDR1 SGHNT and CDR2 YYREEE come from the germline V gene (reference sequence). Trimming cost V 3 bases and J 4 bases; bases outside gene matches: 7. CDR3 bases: TGTGCCAGCAGCTCCCGGGCTAGCGGGGGTTACGAGCAGTACGTC. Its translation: CASSSRASGGYEQYV.

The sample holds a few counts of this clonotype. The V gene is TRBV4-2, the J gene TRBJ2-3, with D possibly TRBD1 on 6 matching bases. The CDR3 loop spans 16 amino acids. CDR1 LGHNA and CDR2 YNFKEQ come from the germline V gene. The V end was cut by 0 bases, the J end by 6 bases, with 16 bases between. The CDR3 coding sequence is TGTGCCAGCAGCCAAGAGCGGGCCATGGGGGCCGATACGCAGTATTTT. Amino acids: CASSQERAMGADTQYF.

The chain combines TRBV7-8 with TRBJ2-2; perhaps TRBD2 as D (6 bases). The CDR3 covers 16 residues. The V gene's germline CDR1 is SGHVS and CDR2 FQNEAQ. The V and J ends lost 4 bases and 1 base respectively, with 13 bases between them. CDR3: CASSSEGRMNTGELFF. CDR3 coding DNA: TGTGCCAGCAGCTCGGAGGGACGGATGAACACCGGGGAGCTGTTTTTT. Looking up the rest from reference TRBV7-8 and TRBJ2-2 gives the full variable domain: GAGVSQSPRYKVAKRGQDVALRCDPISGHVSLFWYQQALGQGPEFLTYFQNEAQLDKSGLPSDRFFAERPEGSVSTLKIQRTQQEDSAVYLCASSSEGRMNTGELFFGEGSRLTVL.

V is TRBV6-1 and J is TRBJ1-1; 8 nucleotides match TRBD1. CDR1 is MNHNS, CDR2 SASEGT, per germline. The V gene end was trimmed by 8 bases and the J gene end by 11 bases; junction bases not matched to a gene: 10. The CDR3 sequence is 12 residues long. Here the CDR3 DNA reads TGTGCCAGCTATACAGGGGGATTAAAGGCTTTCTTT. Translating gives CASYTGGLKAFF.

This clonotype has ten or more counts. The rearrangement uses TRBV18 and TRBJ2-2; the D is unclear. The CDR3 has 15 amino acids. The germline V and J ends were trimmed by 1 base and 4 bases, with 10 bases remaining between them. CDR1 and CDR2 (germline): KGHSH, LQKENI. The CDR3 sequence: CASSPRTTPTGELFF. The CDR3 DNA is TGTGCCAGCTCACCACGGACGACCCCCACCGGGGAGCTGTTTTTT.

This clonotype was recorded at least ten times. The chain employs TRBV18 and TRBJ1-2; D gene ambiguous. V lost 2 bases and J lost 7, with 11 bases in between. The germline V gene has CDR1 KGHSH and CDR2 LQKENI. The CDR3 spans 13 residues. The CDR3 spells CASSPGRLSGYTF. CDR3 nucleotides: TGTGCCAGCTCACCAGGGAGGTTAAGTGGCTACACCTTC.

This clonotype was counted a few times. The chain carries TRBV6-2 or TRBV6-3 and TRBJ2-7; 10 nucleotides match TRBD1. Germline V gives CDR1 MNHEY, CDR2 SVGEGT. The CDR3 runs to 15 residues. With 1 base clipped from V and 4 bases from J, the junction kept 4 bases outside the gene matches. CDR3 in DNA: TGTGCCAGCAGTTACTGGGGACAGGGGTGGTACGAGCAGTACTTC. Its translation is CASSYWGQGWYEQYF.

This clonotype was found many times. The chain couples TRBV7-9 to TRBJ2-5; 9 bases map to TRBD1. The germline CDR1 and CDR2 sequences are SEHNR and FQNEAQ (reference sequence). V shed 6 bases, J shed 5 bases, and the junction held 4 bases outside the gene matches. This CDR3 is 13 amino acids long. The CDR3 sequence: CASRPGQGETQYF. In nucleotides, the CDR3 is TGTGCCAGCAGACCCGGACAGGGGGAGACCCAGTACTTC.

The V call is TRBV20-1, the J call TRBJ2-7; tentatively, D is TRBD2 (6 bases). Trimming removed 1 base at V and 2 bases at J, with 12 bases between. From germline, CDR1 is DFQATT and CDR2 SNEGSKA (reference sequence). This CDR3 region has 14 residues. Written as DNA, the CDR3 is TGCAGTGCTAGAGTACCCGGAGGGGCCTACGAGCAGTACTTC. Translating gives CSARVPGGAYEQYF.

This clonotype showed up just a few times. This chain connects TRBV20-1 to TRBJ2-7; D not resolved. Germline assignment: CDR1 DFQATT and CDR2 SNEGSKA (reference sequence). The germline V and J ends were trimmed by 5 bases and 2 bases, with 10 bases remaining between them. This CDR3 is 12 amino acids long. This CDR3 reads CSAFRVPYEQYF. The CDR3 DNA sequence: TGCAGTGCTTTCCGGGTCCCCTACGAGCAGTACTTC.

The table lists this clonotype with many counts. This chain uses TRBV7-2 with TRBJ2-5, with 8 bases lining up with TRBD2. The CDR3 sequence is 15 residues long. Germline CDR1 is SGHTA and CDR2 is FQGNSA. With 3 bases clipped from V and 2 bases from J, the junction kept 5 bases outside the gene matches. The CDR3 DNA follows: TGTGCCAGCAGCTTCGGGGGGGGGACTCAAGAGACCCAGTACTTC. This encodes CASSFGGGTQETQYF.

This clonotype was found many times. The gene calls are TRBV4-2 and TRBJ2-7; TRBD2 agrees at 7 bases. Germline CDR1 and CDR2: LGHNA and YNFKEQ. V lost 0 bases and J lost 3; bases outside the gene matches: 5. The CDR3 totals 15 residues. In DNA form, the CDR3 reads TGTGCCAGCAGCCAAGATACTAGCGTAGGCTACGAGCAGTACGTC. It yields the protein CASSQDTSVGYEQYV.

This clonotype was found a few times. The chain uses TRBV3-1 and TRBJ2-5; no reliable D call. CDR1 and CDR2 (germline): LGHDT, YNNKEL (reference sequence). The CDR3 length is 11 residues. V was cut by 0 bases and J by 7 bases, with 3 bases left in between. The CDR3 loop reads CASSQDLTQYF. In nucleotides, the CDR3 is TGTGCCAGCAGCCAAGATCTGACCCAGTACTTC.

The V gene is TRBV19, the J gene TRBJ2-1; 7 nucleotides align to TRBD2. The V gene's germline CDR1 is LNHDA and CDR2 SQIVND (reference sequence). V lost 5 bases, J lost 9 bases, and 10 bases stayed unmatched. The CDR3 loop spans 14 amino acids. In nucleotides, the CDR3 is TGTGCCAGTAGTCCGGGGGGAGGGGTTGGTGAGCAGTTCTTC. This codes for CASSPGGGVGEQFF. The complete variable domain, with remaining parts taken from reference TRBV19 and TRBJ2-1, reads DGGITQSPKYLFRKEGQNVTLSCEQNLNHDAMYWYRQDPGQGLRLIYYSQIVNDFQKGDIAEGYSVSREKKESFPLTVTSAQKNPTAFYLCASSPGGGVGEQFFGPGTRLTVL.

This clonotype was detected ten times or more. DNA of the CDR3: TGTGCCAGCAGGCAATCGTGGAGCCTTAGCAATCAGCCCCAGCATTTT. It codes for CASRQSWSLSNQPQHF. The V and J genes are TRBV27 and TRBJ1-5; no firm D call. Trimming pared 6 bases from V and 0 bases from J, leaving 15 bases between. CDR3 size: 16 residues. Germline V gives CDR1 MNHEY, CDR2 SMNVEV (reference sequence).